This TCR beta chain was sequenced for a study of blood T cells in healthy people across ages. Study results and caveats: Age showed a roughly linear inverse relationship with TCR beta diversity per million T cells. Estimated diversity that came from one million T cells was considered an underestimate.

Of note for this clonotype: Its antigen is unknown.

Through a sample-barcoded 5' primer and a J-beta primer mix, a second PCR was run for about 6 to 11 cycles. TCRdb recomputed calls from the 5' RACE reads with MiXCR, one row per CDR3 protein. The data show 780,000 or so distinct CDR3 sequences, around 25% seen once. Isolating PBMCs gave at least 6 million of these cells per sample. These data also featured in a second study, about T cells of mothers and their children. That report notes: Versus unrelated pairs, overlap was slightly higher in related mother-child pairs, without reaching significance.

Sequencing used blood. This TCR was sampled from a boy aged 5-17 years in good health.

The CDR3 region is CASSITGGNTEAFF. The CDR3 nucleotides read TGTGCCAGCAGTATAACAGGGGGGAACACTGAAGCTTTCTTT. The J gene is TRBJ1-1, the V gene TRBV6-1, with TRBD1 matching over 8 bases. Looked up from germline, CDR1 is MNHNS and CDR2 is SASEGT. Trimming removed 5 bases from V and 1 base from J; junction bases left unmatched: 3. CDR3 size: 14 residues.